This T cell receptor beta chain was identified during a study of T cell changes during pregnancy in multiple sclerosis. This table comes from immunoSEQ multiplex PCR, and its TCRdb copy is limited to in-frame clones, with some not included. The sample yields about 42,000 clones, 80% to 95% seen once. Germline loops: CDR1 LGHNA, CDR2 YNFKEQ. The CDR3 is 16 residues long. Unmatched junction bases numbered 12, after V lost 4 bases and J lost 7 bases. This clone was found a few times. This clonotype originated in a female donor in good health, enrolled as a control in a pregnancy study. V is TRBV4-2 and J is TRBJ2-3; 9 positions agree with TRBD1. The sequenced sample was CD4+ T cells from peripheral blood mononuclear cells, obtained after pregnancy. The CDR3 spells CASSLTPGQGYNTQYF. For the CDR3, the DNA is TGTGCCAGCAGCCTTACTCCGGGACAGGGATATAATACGCAGTATTTT.